The next 5 T cell receptor beta chains were all read from a single sample in a study of T cells in Graves' hyperthyroidism and ophthalmopathy. Template material for amplifying TCR beta CDR3 regions consisted of RNA transcripts. With the HTBI primer set, the TCR CDR3 went through a first round of RT-PCR. TCRdb re-called the multiplex PCR reads with MiXCR, one entry per CDR3 protein. The profile covers some 600,000 distinct CDR3 sequences, with about 15% appearing a single time and 5.8% taken by the ten largest. Sequences were obtained from blood. The origin of the receptors is a woman under 40 with Graves' hyperthyroidism that later progressed to Graves' ophthalmopathy.

In this sample, this clonotype turned up a few times. The rearrangement joins TRBV3-1 to TRBJ2-2, with 10 bases aligning to TRBD2. Germline-derived CDR1 and CDR2 are LGHDT and YNNKEL (reference sequence). The CDR3 length is 15 residues. Trimming removed 7 bases from V and 3 bases from J; junction bases left unmatched: 5. CDR3 in amino acids: CASTLAGVDTGELFF. CDR3 nucleotides: TGTGCCAGCACTCTAGCGGGAGTGGACACCGGGGAGCTGTTTTTT.

This clonotype showed up just a few times. The junction departs from the called germline gene at one end, perhaps through a read error. The rearrangement joins TRBV18 to TRBJ1-1, with D possibly TRBD1 on 6 matching bases. CDR3 length: 15 residues. Per the germline V gene, CDR1 is KGHSH and CDR2 is LQKENI. As DNA, the CDR3 is TGTGCCAGCTCAACAAGGACAGACACAAACACTGAAGCTTCCTTT. Protein sequence: CASSTRTDTNTEASF.

CDR3 nucleotides: TGTGCCAGCTCACTCTCTCCGGGACAGGGGAGCTCTGGAAACACCATATATTTT. Translating it yields CASSLSPGQGSSGNTIYF. This chain connects TRBV18 to TRBJ1-3; 10 bases are a match to TRBD1. This CDR3 contains 18 residues. Germline V gives CDR1 KGHSH, CDR2 LQKENI. V trimming: 4 bases; J trimming: 0 bases; junction bases outside the gene matches: 9.

This clonotype has a count of ten or more. This chain uses TRBV20-1 with TRBJ1-1, with D uncertain. The CDR3 is made up of 15 amino acids. CDR1 DFQATT and CDR2 SNEGSKA come from the germline V gene (reference sequence). Deletions cut 0 bases from V and 6 bases from J, with 17 bases between. The CDR3 region is CSAREHAGGRAEAFF. In DNA form, the CDR3 reads TGCAGTGCTAGAGAACACGCAGGCGGTAGGGCTGAAGCTTTCTTT.

Many counts were recorded for this clonotype. The V and J genes are TRBV20-1 and TRBJ2-1; 10 positions match TRBD1. Germline lookup yields CDR1 DFQATT and CDR2 SNEGSKA (reference sequence). V gave up 3 bases and J gave up 0 bases; unmatched junction bases: 17. This CDR3 is 20 amino acids long. The CDR3 DNA reads as TGCAGTGCTAGGGGGGCTATGGGGACAGGGGCTAAGAGCTCCTACAATGAGCAGTTCTTC. Its protein product is CSARGAMGTGAKSSYNEQFF.